The 18 T cell receptor beta chains listed next were all sequenced from one sample in a study of beta chain features in type 1 diabetes. The study reverse transcribed the entire isolated RNA, so it sequenced expressed TCRB transcripts. Method: immunoSEQ multiplex PCR; TCRdb's copy keeps in-frame clones and lacks some. The sample holds under 300,000 clones, around 26% seen once. Sequenced input: central memory CD4+ T cells from blood. The receptors were sampled from a man aged 30 to 45 in good health.

The chain couples TRBV29-1 to TRBJ1-1; perhaps TRBD1 as D (6 bases). Germline CDR1 and CDR2: SQVTM and ANQGSEA. The CDR3 loop spans 14 amino acids. V dropped 3 bases and J dropped 5 bases, with 16 bases sitting between them. The chain's CDR3 is CSVDEAGQGTEAFF. CDR3 bases: TGCAGCGTTGATGAAGCAGGGCAGGGGACTGAAGCTTTCTTT.

The chain uses TRBV27 and TRBJ1-2, with a tentative D call TRBD1 (5 bases). The CDR3 consists of 13 residues. The germline V gene encodes CDR1 MNHEY and CDR2 SMNVEV (reference sequence). V was trimmed by 3 bases and J by 8 bases, leaving 13 bases between them. The CDR3, as DNA: TGTGCCAGCAGTTTCGCGGAGGGGATCGGCTACACCTTC. Protein sequence: CASSFAEGIGYTF.

The V call is TRBV15, the J call TRBJ2-5, with D possibly matching TRBD1 (6 bases). Trimming stripped 5 bases from V and 2 bases from J, with 18 bases between. The CDR3 contains 16 residues. Germline CDR1 LNHNV, CDR2 YYDKDF (reference sequence). CDR3 nucleotides: TGTGCCACCAGCGAGGGGGAGTCCTGGCAACAAGAGACCCAGTACTTC. Protein product: CATSEGESWQQETQYF.

This clone was seen more than once but under ten times. The chain combines TRBV7-9 with TRBJ2-3, with 8 bases matching TRBD1. The V gene end was trimmed by 3 bases and the J gene end by 2 bases; junction bases not matched to a gene: 10. CDR1 is SEHNR, CDR2 FQNEAQ, per germline (reference sequence). The CDR3 sequence is 17 residues long. Here the CDR3 reads CASSFRLGQGATDTQYF. The CDR3 bases are TGTGCCAGCAGCTTTAGGCTGGGCCAGGGGGCCACAGATACGCAGTATTTT.

J is TRBJ2-7 and V is TRBV27; TRBD2 matches 9 bases. J was trimmed by 3 bases and V by 5 bases; bases with no gene match: 11. The CDR3 extends over 16 amino acids. Per the germline V gene, CDR1 is MNHEY and CDR2 is SMNVEV (reference sequence). This CDR3 is CASSPARGLALYEQYF. The DNA of the CDR3 is TGTGCCAGCAGTCCGGCCCGGGGACTAGCCCTCTACGAGCAGTACTTC.

This clone came up many times. The genes are TRBV4-2 and TRBJ2-6; 9 nucleotides match TRBD1. CDR3 length: 16 amino acids. The germline gives CDR1 LGHNA, CDR2 YNFKEQ. V was clipped by 4 bases and J by 2 bases; unmatched bases: 3. DNA of the CDR3: TGTGCCAGCAGCCGACAGGGGGGCCCTGGGGCCAACGTCCTGACTTTC. Translation: CASSRQGGPGANVLTF.

This clone was detected a few times. This chain uses TRBV5-4 with TRBJ2-5; 8 nucleotides match TRBD2. V lost 1 base and J lost 2; bases outside the gene matches: 1. CDR1 is SGHNT, CDR2 YYREEE, per germline (reference sequence). The length of the CDR3 is 14 residues. The CDR3 region is CASSLRGGQETQYF. The CDR3 DNA follows: TGTGCCAGCAGCTTGCGGGGGGGACAAGAGACCCAGTACTTC. The full variable domain, its missing parts supplied by reference TRBV5-4 and TRBJ2-5, is ETGVTQSPTHLIKTRGQQVTLRCSSQSGHNTVSWYQQALGQGPQFIFQYYREEENGRGNFPPRFSGLQFPNYSSELNVNALELDDSALYLCASSLRGGQETQYFGPGTRLLVL.

The genes are TRBV18 and TRBJ2-3; no firm D call. The CDR3 spans 13 residues. The germline V and J ends were trimmed by 3 bases and 6 bases, with 10 bases remaining between them. CDR1 is KGHSH and CDR2 is LQKENI in the germline V gene. The CDR3 DNA is TGTGCCAGCTCACCCCGTCCTGGGGATACGCAGTATTTT. It specifies CASSPRPGDTQYF. Variable domain in full (rest from reference TRBV18 and TRBJ2-3): NAGVMQNPRHLVRRRGQEARLRCSPMKGHSHVYWYRQLPEEGLKFMVYLQKENIIDESGMPKERFSAEFPKEGPSILRIQQVVRGDSAAYFCASSPRPGDTQYFGPGTRLTVL.

This clone has only one observation. The genes are TRBV5-1 and TRBJ1-5; D is unclear. CDR1 is SGHRS, CDR2 YFSETQ, per germline. The CDR3 loop spans 14 amino acids. The V gene lost 4 bases and the J gene lost 0 bases, with 8 bases spanning the gap. This CDR3 reads CASSLGHSNQPQHF. In nucleotides, the CDR3 is TGCGCCAGCAGCCTCGGGCATAGCAATCAGCCCCAGCATTTT.

Ten or more counts support this clone. CDR3 amino acids: CASSGLAGVVEQYF. The CDR3 DNA sequence: TGTGCCAGCAGTGGTTTAGCGGGAGTGGTCGAGCAGTACTTC. The chain is built from TRBV2 and TRBJ2-7, with TRBD2 matching 9 bases. After removal of 4 bases from V and 6 bases from J, the junction contained 7 bases not matched to a gene. The V gene's germline CDR1 is SNHLY and CDR2 FYNNEI. The CDR3 runs 14 residues. The complete variable domain, with remaining parts taken from reference TRBV2 and TRBJ2-7, reads EPEVTQTPSHQVTQMGQEVILRCVPISNHLYFYWYRQILGQKVEFLVSFYNNEISEKSEIFDDQFSVERPDGSNFTLKIRSTKLEDSAMYFCASSGLAGVVEQYFGPGTRLTVT.

In its sample, this clone was seen a few times. CDR3 amino acids: CASSQVAGDLPSSYNEQFF. The CDR3 DNA reads TGCGCCAGCAGCCAAGTAGCGGGAGACCTCCCAAGCTCCTACAATGAGCAGTTCTTC. This sequence joins TRBV4-3 and TRBJ2-1; 9 bases are a match to TRBD2. V lost 1 base, J lost 0 bases, and 10 bases stayed unmatched. The length of the CDR3 is 19 residues. The germline CDR1 and CDR2 sequences are LGHNA and YSLEER.

On this clone: Other DNA sequences in the sample encode the same CDR3. V and J are TRBV7-2 and TRBJ2-1, with D maybe TRBD2 (6 bases). The CDR3 is made up of 14 amino acids. V lost 1 base and J lost 6, with 10 bases in between. The germline V gene encodes CDR1 SGHTA and CDR2 FQGNSA. The CDR3 DNA reads as TGTGCCAGCAGCTTAGGCCAGGGAGGCAATGAGCAGTTCTTC. Amino acids: CASSLGQGGNEQFF.

This clone was seen a handful of times. The chain employs TRBV29-1 and TRBJ1-2, with unresolved D. The CDR3 contains 12 residues. Per the germline V gene, CDR1 is SQVTM and CDR2 is ANQGSEA. The V and J ends lost 1 base and 0 bases respectively, with 3 bases between them. The CDR3 bases are TGCAGCGTTGAAGCAACTAACTATGGCTACACCTTC. This sequence encodes CSVEATNYGYTF.

CDR3 sequence reads: CASSPTAVVGNSPLHF. The CDR3 DNA follows: TGTGCCAGCAGCCCAACCGCCGTGGTGGGGAATTCACCCCTCCACTTT. The rearrangement joins TRBV9 to TRBJ1-6; D not certain. Trimming cost V 4 bases and J 7 bases, with 18 bases left between them. This CDR3 contains 16 residues. Germline V gene sequence: CDR1 SGDLS, CDR2 YYNGEE.

The sample holds a few counts of this clone. V usage is TRBV4-3 and J usage is TRBJ2-1; TRBD2 aligns across 12 bases. J lost 5 bases, V lost 2 bases, and 7 bases had no gene match. Per the germline V gene, CDR1 is LGHNA and CDR2 is YSLEER. The CDR3 consists of 17 residues. The CDR3 reads CASSQPSGRALDNEQFF. DNA for the CDR3: TGCGCCAGCAGCCAACCTAGCGGGAGGGCCCTCGACAATGAGCAGTTCTTC.

The J gene is TRBJ2-3, the V gene TRBV29-1; the D gene is possibly TRBD2 (5 bases). There are 15 residues in the CDR3. The V gene's germline CDR1 is SQVTM and CDR2 ANQGSEA. V was pared by 6 bases and J by 4 bases, with 20 bases between. The CDR3 coding sequence is TGCAGCGTCCAAATAGCGTTAAAAGGGCCAGATACGCAGTATTTT. Translated: CSVQIALKGPDTQYF.

V is TRBV2 and J is TRBJ2-7; 8 bases agree with TRBD1. The V gene end was trimmed by 9 bases and the J gene end by 4 bases; junction bases not matched to a gene: 11. CDR1 is SNHLY, CDR2 FYNNEI, per germline. The CDR3 consists of 14 residues. The CDR3 protein is CASNPGTGVYEQYF. The CDR3 coding sequence is TGTGCCAGTAACCCCGGGACAGGTGTGTACGAGCAGTACTTC.

This rearrangement joins TRBV7-2 to TRBJ2-1, with D uncertain. The CDR3 sequence is 14 residues long. Trimming took off 5 bases at V and 0 bases at J, with 8 bases between the two ends. From germline, CDR1 is SGHTA and CDR2 FQGNSA. DNA for the CDR3: TGTGCCAGCAGCCCTCGGAGCTCCTACAATGAGCAGTTCTTC. Residues: CASSPRSSYNEQFF.